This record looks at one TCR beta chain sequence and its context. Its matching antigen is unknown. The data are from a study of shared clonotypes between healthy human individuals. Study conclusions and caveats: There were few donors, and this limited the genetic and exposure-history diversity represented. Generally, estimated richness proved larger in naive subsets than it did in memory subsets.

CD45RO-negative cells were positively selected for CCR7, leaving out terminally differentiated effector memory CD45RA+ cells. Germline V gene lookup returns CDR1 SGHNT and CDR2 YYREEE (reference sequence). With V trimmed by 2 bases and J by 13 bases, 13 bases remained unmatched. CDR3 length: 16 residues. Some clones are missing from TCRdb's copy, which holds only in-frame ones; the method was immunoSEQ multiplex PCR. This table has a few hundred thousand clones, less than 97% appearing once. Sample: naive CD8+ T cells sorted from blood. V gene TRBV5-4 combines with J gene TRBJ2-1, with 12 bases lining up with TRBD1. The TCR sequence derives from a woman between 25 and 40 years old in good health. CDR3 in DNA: TGTGCCAGCAGCTTAACGGGACAGGGGGCGCTATGGGATCAGTTCTTC. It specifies CASSLTGQGALWDQFF.